This is a list of T cell receptor beta chains from one sample in a study of blood T cell repertoires in COVID-19. Sequencing was performed with immunoSEQ multiplex PCR; in TCRdb, only in-frame clones are kept and a portion is missing. Of around 150,000 clones in the sample, approximately 79% were seen once. Input material: PBMCs or T cells enriched from blood (not recorded which). These receptors all come from a woman aged 45 to 65 who had recovered from COVID-19. The CDR3 runs from the conserved cysteine through the conserved F or W. Each record gives: CDR3 length, J gene, V gene, D gene, CDR3 protein. The D gene is left open where the match is weak.

len: 12; j_gene: TRBJ1-1; v_gene: TRBV19; d_gene: .; CDR3aa: CASSMGLLEAFF
len: 14; j_gene: TRBJ2-2; v_gene: TRBV24-1; d_gene: TRBD2; CDR3aa: CATSTGGRPGELFF
len: 13; j_gene: TRBJ1-1; v_gene: TRBV3-1/TRBV3-2; d_gene: .; CDR3aa: CASSPDSGGEAFF
len: 15; j_gene: TRBJ2-4; v_gene: TRBV12-5; d_gene: TRBD1; CDR3aa: CASGSGQGVGNIQYF
len: 14; j_gene: TRBJ2-7; v_gene: TRBV18; d_gene: TRBD2; CDR3aa: CASSPLGGSDEQYF
len: 14; j_gene: TRBJ1-1; v_gene: TRBV2; d_gene: .; CDR3aa: CASRPTGFNTEAFF
len: 16; j_gene: TRBJ2-1; v_gene: TRBV28; d_gene: TRBD2; CDR3aa: CASSLVLAGGPDEQFF
len: 16; j_gene: TRBJ2-2; v_gene: TRBV5-1; d_gene: .; CDR3aa: CASSKGGIANTGELFF
len: 12; j_gene: TRBJ1-2; v_gene: TRBV5-1; d_gene: TRBD1; CDR3aa: CASSFTGDGYTF
len: 17; j_gene: TRBJ2-3; v_gene: TRBV4-2; d_gene: TRBD2; CDR3aa: CASSYGLAGGITDTQYF
len: 16; j_gene: TRBJ2-1; v_gene: TRBV7-9; d_gene: .; CDR3aa: CASSRAVQGNYNEQFF
len: 15; j_gene: TRBJ1-2; v_gene: TRBV5-1; d_gene: TRBD1; CDR3aa: CASSVQGEFVYGYTF
len: 16; j_gene: TRBJ2-1; v_gene: TRBV7-9; d_gene: TRBD2; CDR3aa: CASSPGVGGTYNEQFF
len: 16; j_gene: TRBJ2-7; v_gene: TRBV3-1/TRBV3-2; d_gene: .; CDR3aa: CASSQEEGGVWDEQYF
len: 15; j_gene: TRBJ1-5; v_gene: TRBV28; d_gene: .; CDR3aa: CASSPETPDNQPQHF
len: 15; j_gene: TRBJ2-2; v_gene: TRBV19; d_gene: .; CDR3aa: CASSIGGVGTGELFF
len: 14; j_gene: TRBJ2-3; v_gene: TRBV29-1; d_gene: TRBD2; CDR3aa: CSVGTSGSTDTQYF
len: 14; j_gene: TRBJ2-5; v_gene: TRBV28; d_gene: .; CDR3aa: CASNAGGASETQYF
len: 14; j_gene: TRBJ1-2; v_gene: TRBV5-1; d_gene: TRBD1; CDR3aa: CASSLDGTGTGYTF
len: 15; j_gene: TRBJ1-5; v_gene: TRBV13; d_gene: TRBD1; CDR3aa: CASSTRGFGNQPQHF
len: 15; j_gene: TRBJ2-2; v_gene: TRBV25-1; d_gene: TRBD1; CDR3aa: CASSVQGLYTGELFF
len: 14; j_gene: TRBJ1-2; v_gene: TRBV7-9; d_gene: TRBD1; CDR3aa: CASSLDRVSKGYTF
len: 17; j_gene: TRBJ2-1; v_gene: TRBV5-4; d_gene: .; CDR3aa: CASSLGWGERTNNEQFF
len: 16; j_gene: TRBJ2-3; v_gene: TRBV30; d_gene: TRBD2; CDR3aa: CAWSWNQREVADTQYF
len: 17; j_gene: TRBJ1-2; v_gene: TRBV6-6; d_gene: TRBD1; CDR3aa: CASSPGTGGVRGYGYTF
len: 15; j_gene: TRBJ2-1; v_gene: TRBV7-3; d_gene: TRBD1; CDR3aa: CASSPLTGGGNEQFF
len: 16; j_gene: TRBJ1-5; v_gene: TRBV7-8; d_gene: .; CDR3aa: CASSFRDLGGNQPQHF
len: 14; j_gene: TRBJ1-1; v_gene: TRBV19; d_gene: TRBD1; CDR3aa: CASSGGQGGTEAFF
len: 12; j_gene: TRBJ2-3; v_gene: TRBV7-3; d_gene: .; CDR3aa: CASSSSTDTQYF
len: 13; j_gene: TRBJ1-6; v_gene: TRBV6-4; d_gene: TRBD1; CDR3aa: CASRGTANSPLHF
len: 13; j_gene: TRBJ1-1; v_gene: TRBV6-5; d_gene: TRBD1; CDR3aa: CAILTGARTEAFF
len: 14; j_gene: TRBJ1-5; v_gene: TRBV6-2/TRBV6-3; d_gene: .; CDR3aa: CASSYARVNQPQHF
len: 14; j_gene: TRBJ1-4; v_gene: TRBV5-1; d_gene: .; CDR3aa: CASSQDSLNEKLFF
len: 15; j_gene: TRBJ2-7; v_gene: TRBV6-5; d_gene: .; CDR3aa: CASSPSRGGYHEQYF
len: 16; j_gene: TRBJ1-1; v_gene: TRBV6-5; d_gene: TRBD1; CDR3aa: CASSYSGQGASTEAFF
len: 18; j_gene: TRBJ2-7; v_gene: TRBV21-1; d_gene: .; CDR3aa: CASSKVRGRGLAHREQYF
len: 16; j_gene: TRBJ1-5; v_gene: TRBV27; d_gene: TRBD1; CDR3aa: CASKGIYRGDNQPQHF
len: 18; j_gene: TRBJ2-7; v_gene: TRBV27; d_gene: .; CDR3aa: CASSPKYSTQGQGYEQYF
len: 13; j_gene: TRBJ1-1; v_gene: TRBV4-1; d_gene: TRBD1; CDR3aa: CASSGTENTEAFF
len: 14; j_gene: TRBJ1-3; v_gene: TRBV27; d_gene: .; CDR3aa: CASRPGHLRNTIYF
len: 15; j_gene: TRBJ2-7; v_gene: TRBV6-2/TRBV6-3; d_gene: TRBD1; CDR3aa: CASSSTTGALYEQYF
len: 12; j_gene: TRBJ2-7; v_gene: TRBV6-5; d_gene: .; CDR3aa: CASSRPRNQQYF
len: 15; j_gene: TRBJ1-6; v_gene: TRBV5-1; d_gene: TRBD1; CDR3aa: CASSRTGTGNSPLHF
len: 14; j_gene: TRBJ1-1; v_gene: TRBV5-4; d_gene: .; CDR3aa: CASSLDRENTEAFF
len: 14; j_gene: TRBJ1-3; v_gene: TRBV11-2; d_gene: .; CDR3aa: CASSRDFDGNTIYF
len: 13; j_gene: TRBJ1-6; v_gene: TRBV6-5; d_gene: .; CDR3aa: CASSPEINSPLHF
len: 12; j_gene: TRBJ2-2; v_gene: TRBV3-1/TRBV3-2; d_gene: .; CDR3aa: CASTANTGELFF
len: 13; j_gene: TRBJ1-3; v_gene: TRBV6-5; d_gene: .; CDR3aa: CASSSRAGNTIYF
len: 11; j_gene: TRBJ2-5; v_gene: TRBV7-8; d_gene: .; CDR3aa: CASSPGETQYF
len: 15; j_gene: TRBJ1-2; v_gene: TRBV19; d_gene: TRBD1; CDR3aa: CASRITGQGYYGYTF
len: 18; j_gene: TRBJ1-2; v_gene: TRBV2; d_gene: TRBD1; CDR3aa: CASSEAGGQGDRYYGYTF
len: 16; j_gene: TRBJ1-2; v_gene: TRBV19; d_gene: .; CDR3aa: CASSGASGGQNYGYTF
len: 13; j_gene: TRBJ2-7; v_gene: TRBV7-6; d_gene: TRBD1; CDR3aa: CASSPGGFNEQYF
len: 13; j_gene: TRBJ1-2; v_gene: TRBV28; d_gene: .; CDR3aa: CASRAGGRVGYTF
len: 14; j_gene: TRBJ2-5; v_gene: TRBV27; d_gene: TRBD2; CDR3aa: CASTAGGDRETQYF
len: 13; j_gene: TRBJ2-3; v_gene: TRBV3-1/TRBV3-2; d_gene: .; CDR3aa: CASSHYSPDTQYF
len: 21; j_gene: TRBJ2-7; v_gene: TRBV14; d_gene: TRBD2; CDR3aa: CASSQEGLETSGPHSSYEQYF
len: 13; j_gene: TRBJ2-1; v_gene: TRBV3-1/TRBV3-2; d_gene: .; CDR3aa: CASSLPPGDEQFF
len: 16; j_gene: TRBJ2-7; v_gene: TRBV10-2; d_gene: TRBD2; CDR3aa: CASSPPGTSGSYEQYF